The 4 T cell receptor beta chains in this list originate from one sample, sequenced in a study of shared T cell receptors in the human thymus. Sequenced by immunoSEQ multiplex PCR; TCRdb stores in-frame clones only, minus some. The sample has 630,000 or so clones; about 90% are singletons. These same data were also listed under a study on human thymus T cells.

Sequencing was performed on thymocytes. These receptors were obtained from a boy younger than two with a congenital heart defect.

The chain couples TRBV28 to TRBJ2-1; the match to TRBD2 covers 11 bases. This CDR3 comprises 16 residues. V was pared by 6 bases and J by 4 bases, with 8 bases of the junction left unmatched. Germline CDR1 and CDR2: MDHEN and SYDVKM. CDR3 nucleotide sequence: TGTGCCAGCAGCCTCCCGACTAGCGGGAATTACAATGAGCAGTTCTTC. Translated: CASSLPTSGNYNEQFF.

V usage is TRBV20-1 and J usage is TRBJ1-1, with D hard to call. Germline V lookup: CDR1 DFQATT, CDR2 SNEGSKA (reference sequence). This CDR3 is built from 11 residues. The ends were cut back, 1 base at V and 12 bases at J, with 12 bases in the middle. The CDR3 nucleotides read TGCAGTGCTAGAGTACCTGGAGGGTCTTTCTTT. Protein: CSARVPGGSFF.

This chain links TRBV27 with TRBJ2-7; D ambiguous. The CDR3 sequence is 13 residues long. The V and J ends lost 6 bases and 0 bases respectively, with 9 bases between them. CDR1 and CDR2 (germline): MNHEY, SMNVEV (reference sequence). This CDR3 reads CASSLKSSYEQYF. In nucleotides, the CDR3 is TGTGCCAGCAGCCTGAAGAGCTCCTACGAGCAGTACTTC.

This chain links TRBV21-1 with TRBJ2-7; the table's D gene call, TRBD1, was not cross checked with the DNA. TRBV21-1 has pseudogene status. This CDR3 spans 17 amino acids. For the CDR3, the DNA is TGTGCCAGCACCCTCCCAAAGGGGCGCAGGGGAAACTACGAGCAGTACTTC. Translation: CASTLPKGRRGNYEQYF.